This TCR beta chain came from a study of graft-versus-host responses after intestinal transplantation. Study-level background: Anti-thymocyte globulin was used for induction in all recipients, who then took tacrolimus and steroids for about 3 years.

Points from the study as a whole: GvH clones occurred in recipient marrow; some first appeared in ileum or blood. Some patients had graft-donor T cell macrochimerism, and their allografts showed high graft-versus-host to host-versus-graft clonal ratios. With peak circulating GvH clone levels came an association with early post-transplant HvG declines.

TCRdb's table, derived via immunoSEQ multiplex PCR, lists solely in-frame clones and lacks some. The profile covers more than 90,000 clones, with around 94% appearing a single time and roughly 0.24% taken by the ten largest. The CDR3 length is 18 residues. The germline CDR1 and CDR2 sequences are SGHDT and YYEEEE. The V gene end was trimmed by 4 bases and the J gene end by 0 bases; junction bases not matched to a gene: 13. Details on this clone: Its target is not known.

The source was unstimulated CD4+ T cells sorted from spleen or lymph node cells, collected before transplant. The chain uses TRBV5-6 and TRBJ2-5, with 9 bases aligning to TRBD1. This receptor was identified in a human donor who was the organ donor for an intestinal transplant. The CDR3 here is CASSPAPSTGGNQETQYF. DNA for the CDR3: TGTGCCAGCAGCCCCGCCCCATCGACAGGGGGGAACCAAGAGACCCAGTACTTC.